The 29 T cell receptor beta chains below were found in one sample sequenced in a study of T-cell memory formation after mild COVID-19. TCRdb fed the 5' RACE reads into MiXCR, producing one record per CDR3 protein. Of 560,000 or so distinct CDR3 sequences listed, 15% to 20% were seen once; the top ten hold less than 10%. Specimen: PBMCs or a T cell subset sorted from them (not recorded which). The receptors were gathered from an adult woman who had mild COVID-19 (a few samples of this study predate the infection). Cell type and time point are not known.

This clonotype was detected only a few times. The rearrangement uses TRBV29-1 and TRBJ1-1, with 7 bases fitting TRBD1. Germline assignment: CDR1 SQVTM and CDR2 ANQGSEA. V lost 5 bases, J lost 1 base, and 7 bases stayed unmatched. The CDR3 sequence is 14 residues long. The CDR3 DNA follows: TGCAGCGTTACCGGGACAGTCCCGAACACTGAAGCTTTCTTT. Translated, it gives CSVTGTVPNTEAFF.

Turning to this clonotype: The junction departs from the called germline gene at one end, perhaps through a read error. The chain uses TRBV6-5 and TRBJ2-5; D unclear. CDR3 length equals 8 residues. Germline V gene data show CDR1 as MNHEY and CDR2 as SVGAGI. CDR3 bases: TGTGCCAGCAGCCCCGCGAACTTC. Translating it yields CASSPANF.

The V call is TRBV20-1, the J call TRBJ1-2; D is unclear. Germline V gene sequence: CDR1 DFQATT, CDR2 SNEGSKA (reference sequence). This CDR3 spans 16 amino acids. Trimming took 0 bases from V and 4 from J, leaving 18 bases between them. The CDR3: CSARDYGNVLIYGYTF. DNA of the CDR3: TGCAGTGCTAGAGATTACGGCAACGTCCTGATCTATGGCTACACCTTC.

The chain is built from TRBV5-1 and TRBJ2-3; TRBD2 is a possible D gene (7 bases). Germline CDR1 reads SGHRS; CDR2 reads YFSETQ. This CDR3 spans 16 amino acids. Trimming took off 4 bases at V and 9 bases at J, with 24 bases between the two ends. DNA for the CDR3: TGCGCCAGCAGCACGGAAACCGCTAGCGGAGGGGGGACGCAGTATTTT. It codes for CASSTETASGGGTQYF.

The rearrangement uses TRBV9 and TRBJ2-3; D is uncertain. With 0 bases removed from V and 3 bases from J, the gap between germline ends came to 11 bases. The CDR3 covers 15 residues. The germline V gene has CDR1 SGDLS and CDR2 YYNGEE. This CDR3 reads CASSVAGVATDTQYF. CDR3 bases: TGTGCCAGCAGCGTAGCTGGAGTAGCTACAGATACGCAGTATTTT.

This chain uses TRBV5-1 with TRBJ2-1; the match to TRBD2 covers 11 bases. J lost 9 bases, V lost 4 bases, and 12 bases had no gene match. CDR3 size: 16 residues. Germline V CDR1 and CDR2: SGHRS, YFSETQ. This CDR3 reads CASSMAGTSGIGEQFF. The CDR3 region has the DNA TGCGCCAGCAGCATGGCCGGGACTAGCGGAATCGGTGAGCAGTTCTTC.

This clonotype has just a few counts. The chain employs TRBV21-1 and TRBJ2-7; the table's D call of TRBD1 was not tested on the DNA. TRBV21-1 is a pseudogene. This CDR3 has 14 residues. The CDR3 protein is CASSNPGQAYEQYF. CDR3 bases: TGTGCCAGCAGCAACCCGGGACAGGCCTACGAGCAGTACTTC.

The chain uses TRBV4-1 and TRBJ2-7; D ambiguous. The CDR3 is 15 amino acids. Trimming pared 5 bases from V and 0 bases from J, leaving 14 bases between. CDR1 and CDR2 (germline): MGHRA, YSYEKL. CDR3 protein: CASSLLFGPSYEQYF. CDR3 in DNA: TGCGCCAGCAGCTTACTGTTCGGTCCCTCCTACGAGCAGTACTTC.

The sample holds a few counts of this clonotype. The chain combines TRBV6-1 with TRBJ1-5; the D gene is possibly TRBD1 (6 bases). Trimming took off 7 bases at V and 0 bases at J, with 13 bases between the two ends. The CDR3 consists of 15 residues. The germline CDR1 and CDR2 sequences are MNHNS and SASEGT. For the CDR3, the DNA is TGTGCCAGCATGCCGGGACACCTTAGCAATCAGCCCCAGCATTTT. Its translation: CASMPGHLSNQPQHF.

This clonotype appeared a few times. The rearrangement links TRBV20-1 to TRBJ1-5; 9 bases match TRBD1. The CDR3 totals 14 residues. V lost 7 bases, J lost 3 bases, and 7 bases stayed unmatched. The V gene's germline CDR1 is DFQATT and CDR2 SNEGSKA (reference sequence). The CDR3 region has the DNA TGCAGTGTTCCGGGACAGGGTAACAATCAGCCCCAGCATTTT. Protein sequence: CSVPGQGNNQPQHF.

This chain joins TRBV2 and TRBJ2-7; D is tentatively TRBD1 or TRBD2 (6 bases each). The V end was cut by 5 bases, the J end by 0 bases, with 14 bases between. Per the germline V gene, CDR1 is SNHLY and CDR2 is FYNNEI. The CDR3 sequence is 15 residues long. CDR3 region: CASSTNGGYSYEQYF. CDR3 bases: TGTGCCAGCAGTACAAACGGGGGCTACTCCTACGAGCAGTACTTC.

This clonotype was seen a few times. The V and J genes are TRBV7-2 and TRBJ2-1; 8 bases map to TRBD2. This CDR3 is 12 amino acids long. Unmatched junction bases numbered 5, after V lost 6 bases and J lost 10 bases. The germline CDR1 and CDR2 sequences are SGHTA and FQGNSA. As DNA, the CDR3 is TGTGCCAGCAGACATAGACTAGCGGAGCAGTTCTTC. Translated, it gives CASRHRLAEQFF.

This clonotype was counted between two and nine times. The chain uses TRBV30 and TRBJ1-2; 10 bases line up with TRBD1. Germline V gene lookup returns CDR1 GTSNPN and CDR2 SVGIG (reference sequence). V lost 1 base and J lost 7; bases outside the gene matches: 3. The CDR3 length is 13 residues. The CDR3 sequence is CAWSAGQGGGYTF. CDR3 in DNA: TGTGCCTGGAGTGCCGGACAGGGGGGTGGCTACACCTTC.

The chain couples TRBV7-2 to TRBJ2-5; weak D call: TRBD2 (6 bases). The CDR3 has 15 residues. Per the germline V gene, CDR1 is SGHTA and CDR2 is FQGNSA. Trimming took 4 bases from V and 0 from J, leaving 12 bases between them. CDR3 sequence: CASSSYGGYQETQYF. The CDR3 nucleotides are TGTGCCAGCAGCTCTTATGGGGGGTACCAAGAGACCCAGTACTTC.

V is TRBV30 and J is TRBJ2-7; possibly TRBD2 for D (5 bases). Germline V gene sequence: CDR1 GTSNPN, CDR2 SVGIG (reference sequence). The CDR3 is 15 amino acids. The ends were cut back, 0 bases at V and 8 bases at J, with 20 bases in the middle. CDR3 DNA sequence: TGTGCCTGGAGTGTGATCGTTAGCGATATCAGGAAGCAGTACTTC. Translating it yields CAWSVIVSDIRKQYF.

The chain joins TRBV7-9 to TRBJ2-2; the match to TRBD2 covers 9 bases. Germline V CDR1 and CDR2: SEHNR, FQNEAQ (reference sequence). V lost 5 bases to trimming and J lost 3 bases; unmatched junction nucleotides: 4. This CDR3 spans 15 amino acids. This CDR3 is CASSLLAGYTGELFF. The CDR3 bases are TGTGCCAGCAGCCTCCTAGCGGGATACACCGGGGAGCTGTTTTTT.

The chain uses TRBV5-1 and TRBJ1-4; D unresolved. The CDR3 is 14 amino acids. The germline gives CDR1 SGHRS, CDR2 YFSETQ. V was cut by 6 bases and J by 0 bases, with 9 bases left in between. The CDR3, as DNA: TGCGCCAGCAAAACTCTAGCAACTAATGAAAAACTGTTTTTT. The encoded protein is CASKTLATNEKLFF. Based on the CDR3 plus reference TRBV5-1 and TRBJ1-4, the full variable domain is KAGVTQTPRYLIKTRGQQVTLSCSPISGHRSVSWYQQTPGQGLQFLFEYFSETQRNKGNFPGRFSGRQFSNSRSEMNVSTLELGDSALYLCASKTLATNEKLFFGSGTQLSVL.

This chain links TRBV2 with TRBJ1-1; no definite D call. Trimming took off 4 bases at V and 2 bases at J, with 11 bases between the two ends. The CDR3 is made up of 14 amino acids. Germline values: CDR1 SNHLY, CDR2 FYNNEI. The CDR3 loop reads CASSAAGVNTEAFF. CDR3 nucleotides: TGTGCCAGCAGTGCTGCAGGCGTCAACACTGAAGCTTTCTTT.

This clonotype was detected only a few times. This chain uses TRBV9 with TRBJ2-1; TRBD1 is a possible D gene (5 bases). The CDR3 covers 15 residues. V lost 4 bases to trimming and J lost 4 bases, with 15 bases between them. Per germline, CDR1 SGDLS and CDR2 YYNGEE. CDR3 nucleotides: TGTGCCAGCAGCCCACTACAGGTGCGGTACAATGAGCAGTTCTTC. This encodes CASSPLQVRYNEQFF.

This rearrangement joins TRBV11-2 to TRBJ2-1; a weak D match, TRBD2 (5 bases). The germline gives CDR1 SGHAT, CDR2 FQNNGV. Trimming cost V 3 bases and J 0 bases, with 9 bases left between them. This CDR3 has 15 amino acids. The CDR3 DNA is TGTGCCAGCAGCTTGAATCGGGACTCCTACAATGAGCAGTTCTTC. Amino acids: CASSLNRDSYNEQFF.

This chain uses TRBV6-2 or TRBV6-3 with TRBJ1-5; 8 bases line up with TRBD1. This CDR3 region has 14 residues. Trimming took 5 bases from V and 6 from J; bases not matched to a gene: 6. The germline CDR1 and CDR2 sequences are MNHEY and SVGEGT. The DNA for the CDR3 is TGTGCCAGCAGTATACAGGGGGGGCGTCAGCCCCAGCATTTT. Translated: CASSIQGGRQPQHF.

The rearrangement links TRBV27 to TRBJ1-1; 9 bases agree with TRBD1. V shed 6 bases and J 5 bases; nucleotides not matched to a gene: 16. Germline V gives CDR1 MNHEY, CDR2 SMNVEV (reference sequence). The CDR3 is 17 residues long. CDR3 DNA: TGTGCCAGCAGCCGAGCGGGACAGGGAAGGCGGGGGACTGAAGCTTTCTTT. As protein: CASSRAGQGRRGTEAFF.

The rearrangement links TRBV25-1 to TRBJ1-5; possible D gene TRBD1, 5 bases. This CDR3 spans 12 amino acids. V lost 8 bases, J lost 4 bases, and 9 bases lay in between. Germline lookup yields CDR1 MGHDK and CDR2 SYGVNS. For the CDR3, the DNA is TGTGCCAGCGGGACGTATAATCAGCCCCAGCATTTT. It translates to CASGTYNQPQHF.

V usage is TRBV29-1 and J usage is TRBJ2-5; TRBD2 is a possible D gene (5 bases). Germline loops: CDR1 SQVTM, CDR2 ANQGSEA. The V end lost 1 base, the J end lost 1 base, and 7 bases lay between the germline ends. The CDR3 has 13 amino acids. The CDR3 DNA follows: TGCAGCGTTGAAGGAGGGAGCCAAGAGACCCAGTACTTC. Amino acid sequence: CSVEGGSQETQYF.

This CDR3 reads CATSDLEEERTQYF. The CDR3 DNA sequence: TGTGCCACCAGTGATTTAGAGGAGGAGCGGACCCAGTACTTC. The V and J genes are TRBV24-1 and TRBJ2-5, with D perhaps TRBD2 (5 bases). The germline CDR1 and CDR2 sequences are KGHDR and SFDVKD. The CDR3 sequence is 14 residues long. V was pared by 1 base and J by 7 bases, with 12 bases between.

This clonotype occurred a few times. The chain employs TRBV3-1 and TRBJ1-1; TRBD1 is a possible D gene (6 bases). The CDR3 covers 12 residues. Looked up from germline, CDR1 is LGHDT and CDR2 is YNNKEL (reference sequence). The germline V and J ends were trimmed by 4 bases and 7 bases, with 10 bases remaining between them. The CDR3 DNA follows: TGTGCCAGCAGCCGGCAGGGGCGTGAAGCTTTCTTT. Protein product: CASSRQGREAFF.

The sample holds a few counts of this clonotype. This chain joins TRBV4-1 and TRBJ2-7; D is perhaps TRBD1 (5 bases). With 0 bases removed from V and 0 bases from J, the gap between germline ends came to 15 bases. The CDR3 has 17 amino acids. Germline V gives CDR1 MGHRA, CDR2 YSYEKL. The CDR3 loop is CASSQDRSRDYSYEQYF. The CDR3 DNA is TGCGCCAGCAGCCAAGATCGCTCCAGGGATTACTCCTACGAGCAGTACTTC.

This chain links TRBV3-1 with TRBJ2-7; 8 nucleotides align to TRBD2. Germline loops: CDR1 LGHDT, CDR2 YNNKEL (reference sequence). This CDR3 comprises 14 residues. V trimming: 4 bases; J trimming: 4 bases; junction bases outside the gene matches: 6. The CDR3 loop reads CASSLRTSLYEQYF. CDR3 coding DNA: TGTGCCAGCAGCCTCCGGACTAGCCTGTACGAGCAGTACTTC.

This clonotype has just a few counts. The chain carries TRBV12-3 or TRBV12-4 and TRBJ1-5; TRBD1 might be the D (6 bases). V was pared by 3 bases and J by 1 base, with 19 bases between. CDR3 length: 18 residues. CDR3 DNA: TGTGCCAGCAGTTTTGAGAGGGGGGTAGTCAGAAGCAATCAGCCCCAGCATTTT. Protein: CASSFERGVVRSNQPQHF.